This T cell receptor (beta chain) is from a study of identical twins. This clonotype was counted a few times. This CDR3 has 13 amino acids. Looked up from germline, CDR1 is MNHEY and CDR2 is SVGAGI. V lost 2 bases and J lost 5, with 10 bases in between. A single record per CDR3 protein comes from TCRdb applying MiXCR to the 5' RACE reads. Among around 690,000 distinct CDR3 sequences listed, about 20% were seen once. Separately, the same data were catalogued under a study of T cells expressing NK-cell markers.

The specimen sequenced was PBMCs. This chain joins TRBV6-5 and TRBJ2-7; D might be TRBD1 or TRBD2, each matching 5 bases. The TCR originated in a woman aged 18-35 years in good health. The CDR3 region has the DNA TGTGCCAGCAGTTACCGGGACGTGGACGAGCAGTACTTC. It is translated as CASSYRDVDEQYF.